Sequencing of this T cell receptor beta chain was carried out in a study of blood T cell repertoires in COVID-19. The overall study: In each case, the material was cDNA or gDNA derived from T cells, B-cell-depleted T cells, or PBMCs.

Per the original methods: The assay estimated nucleated cells by amplifying reference gene primers. Sequenced by immunoSEQ multiplex PCR; TCRdb stores in-frame clones only, minus some. V and J calls and clone size follow that table, whereas D and trimming were derived from the DNA. The top ten hold roughly 0.94% of the sample, which has a few hundred thousand clones, roughly 87% seen once. Two negative PCRs, clearance, or symptom resolution were required of recovered Cohort 3 donors. The receptor comes from a woman under 40 who had recovered from COVID-19. Sequencing was performed on PBMCs or T cells enriched from blood (not recorded which).

CDR3 sequence (DNA): TGTGCCAGCAGTGATCGACGAGGGAGGGGGACTGAAGCTTTCTTT. Its translation: CASSDRRGRGTEAFF. V and J are TRBV6-1 and TRBJ1-1; D is perhaps TRBD1 (6 bases). This CDR3 contains 15 residues. Germline CDR1 and CDR2: MNHNS and SASEGT. The ends were cut back, 3 bases at V and 5 bases at J, with 16 bases in the middle.